The 10 T cell receptor beta chains in this list originate from one sample, sequenced in a study of T cell responses to AZD1222 COVID-19 vaccine. Only in-frame clones appear in the TCRdb table, and some are missing; sequencing was by immunoSEQ multiplex PCR. This table has around 110,000 clones, approximately 83% appearing once. The sequencing here drew on peripheral blood, taken on day 0 of MenACWY control vaccination. All receptors come from an adult in good health.

The chain is built from TRBV5-5 and TRBJ1-3; D not certain. The CDR3 totals 14 residues. Trimming pared 0 bases from V and 2 bases from J, leaving 6 bases between. From germline, CDR1 is SGHKS and CDR2 YYEKEE (reference sequence). Here the CDR3 reads CASSLAGTGNTIYF. The CDR3 DNA reads as TGTGCCAGCAGCTTGGCGGGTACTGGAAACACCATATATTTT.

This chain uses TRBV2 with TRBJ2-5; 8 bases fit TRBD2. Trimming cost V 8 bases and J 1 base; bases outside gene matches: 6. The CDR3 is made up of 14 amino acids. Germline loops: CDR1 SNHLY, CDR2 FYNNEI. CDR3 loop: CASETSGSQETQYF. CDR3 nucleotide sequence: TGTGCCAGCGAAACTAGCGGCTCCCAAGAGACCCAGTACTTC.

The chain joins TRBV7-2 to TRBJ2-3; D is ambiguous. The CDR3 consists of 14 residues. In germline, CDR1 is SGHTA, CDR2 FQGNSA. V was cut by 2 bases and J by 5 bases, with 11 bases left in between. CDR3 nucleotides: TGTGCCAGCAGCTTAAATGCAGTTGGAGATACGCAGTATTTT. It encodes CASSLNAVGDTQYF.

The chain links TRBV5-1 to TRBJ1-1, with TRBD1 as a possible D gene (5 bases). The V end lost 5 bases, the J end lost 11 bases, and 22 bases lay between the germline ends. Germline lookup yields CDR1 SGHRS and CDR2 YFSETQ. The CDR3 sequence is 14 residues long. CDR3 sequence reads: CASSRDSPKLEAFF. The CDR3 nucleotides are TGCGCCAGCAGTCGCGACAGTCCCAAACTTGAGGCTTTCTTT.

A single count supports this clone. The chain has TRBV7-9 and TRBJ1-3; D gene ambiguous. This CDR3 is built from 12 residues. Trimming removed 8 bases at V and 0 bases at J, with 5 bases between. CDR1 SEHNR and CDR2 FQNEAQ come from the germline V gene (reference sequence). CDR3 DNA sequence: TGTGCCAGCGCGGCCTCTGGAAACACCATATATTTT. It yields the protein CASAASGNTIYF.

The chain couples TRBV7-2 to TRBJ1-2; the D is unclear. The CDR3 contains 13 residues. The V gene's germline CDR1 is SGHTA and CDR2 FQGNSA. V dropped 1 base and J dropped 4 bases, with 7 bases sitting between them. CDR3 residues: CASSLGWGYGYTF. CDR3 DNA sequence: TGTGCCAGCAGCTTAGGGTGGGGCTATGGCTACACCTTC.

This chain uses TRBV7-3 with TRBJ2-1; no clear D. V lost 5 bases and J lost 5, with 10 bases in between. CDR1 SGHTA and CDR2 FQGTGA come from the germline V gene. The CDR3 length is 13 residues. CDR3: CASSINPDNEQFF. DNA for the CDR3: TGTGCCAGCAGCATAAACCCCGACAATGAGCAGTTCTTC.

V gene TRBV28 combines with J gene TRBJ1-1, with D hard to call. Germline V gives CDR1 MDHEN, CDR2 SYDVKM. This CDR3 has 12 amino acids. V lost 2 bases to trimming and J lost 3 bases, with 4 bases between them. CDR3 loop: CASSLRHTEAFF. DNA of the CDR3: TGTGCCAGCAGTTTACGCCACACTGAAGCTTTCTTT.

The gene calls are TRBV28 and TRBJ2-5, with a weak D call TRBD2 (6 bases). Germline lookup yields CDR1 MDHEN and CDR2 SYDVKM. Trimming cost V 6 bases and J 1 base, with 12 bases left between them. This CDR3 spans 14 amino acids. Here the CDR3 reads CASRSRGTQETQYF. The CDR3 DNA follows: TGTGCCAGCAGAAGTCGGGGGACCCAAGAGACCCAGTACTTC.

The V call is TRBV11-2, the J call TRBJ2-3, with D tentatively TRBD1 (6 bases). CDR1 is SGHAT, CDR2 FQNNGV, per germline. The CDR3 contains 14 residues. V was pared by 3 bases and J by 6 bases, with 13 bases between. CDR3 DNA sequence: TGTGCCAGCAGCTTCACACAGGGTTCGGATACGCAGTATTTT. Translation gives CASSFTQGSDTQYF.